This T cell receptor beta chain appears in the sequencing data of a study of blood T cells in healthy people across ages. Study-level background: About one barcoded beta molecule was captured per two T cells (by template switching).

Through a sample-barcoded 5' primer and a J-beta primer mix, a second PCR was run for 7 to 11 cycles. TCRdb recomputed calls from the 5' RACE reads with MiXCR, one row per CDR3 protein. The table records 1 million or so distinct CDR3 sequences, less than 50% of them present only once. V gave up 4 bases and J gave up 5 bases; unmatched junction bases: 7. Germline CDR1 KGHSH, CDR2 LQKENI. There are 16 residues in the CDR3. Collection of ten milliliters of peripheral blood was performed for each donor. They isolated at least 6 million PBMCs from each sample. This clonotype came up a few times. The clonotype comes from a woman aged 60-75 years in good health. The chain couples TRBV18 to TRBJ1-6; TRBD1 aligns across 8 bases. Source material: blood. The CDR3 DNA reads as TGTGCCAGCTCACGCCGCGGACAGGGAGATAATTCACCCCTCCACTTT. Residues: CASSRRGQGDNSPLHF.